The 17 T cell receptor beta chains below were found in one sample sequenced in a study of T cell responses to AZD1222 COVID-19 vaccine. Only in-frame clones appear in the TCRdb table, and some are missing; sequencing was by immunoSEQ multiplex PCR. This table holds approximately 70,000 clones, about nine tenths found once. The source material was peripheral blood, sampled 28 days after the second dose of the MenACWY control vaccine. These receptors all come from an adult who received the MenACWY meningococcal vaccine as a control.

The chain links TRBV3-1 (or the pseudogene TRBV3-2) to TRBJ1-2; D gene ambiguous. The CDR3 is 15 residues long. Trimming shortened V by 4 bases and J by 5 bases, and 17 bases separated the two germline ends. CDR1 and CDR2 from the germline V gene are LGHDT and YNNKEL (reference sequence). CDR3 sequence (DNA): TGTGCCAGCAGCCCGAATCCCCCGTACCATTATGGCTACACCTTC. It encodes CASSPNPPYHYGYTF.

The chain recombines TRBV5-1 with TRBJ2-3, with D perhaps TRBD1 (6 bases). V was clipped by 0 bases and J by 0 bases, with 8 bases between them. The length of the CDR3 is 15 residues. CDR1 and CDR2 (germline): SGHRS, YFSETQ. The CDR3 nucleotides read TGCGCCAGCAGCTTGGAGGGACATAGCACAGATACGCAGTATTTT. Its protein is CASSLEGHSTDTQYF.

The gene calls are TRBV6-4 and TRBJ2-1; 10 nucleotides line up with TRBD2. There are 16 residues in the CDR3. V dropped 0 bases and J dropped 4; count of bases not matched to a gene: 3. Germline V gene sequence: CDR1 MRHNA, CDR2 SNTAGT. The chain's CDR3 is CASSDSSSGGYNEQFF. The CDR3 region has the DNA TGTGCCAGCAGTGACTCGAGTAGCGGGGGGTACAATGAGCAGTTCTTC.

This chain connects TRBV5-1 to TRBJ2-5; D is undetermined. CDR1 SGHRS and CDR2 YFSETQ come from the germline V gene. Deletions cut 0 bases from V and 5 bases from J, with 8 bases between. This CDR3 has 13 amino acids. Here the CDR3 DNA reads TGCGCCAGCAGCTTGGAAAGGATGGAGACCCAGTACTTC. Encoded protein: CASSLERMETQYF.

The chain combines TRBV5-1 with TRBJ1-3; D gene ambiguous. Trimming cost V 4 bases and J 4 bases, with 12 bases left between them. The germline gives CDR1 SGHRS, CDR2 YFSETQ. The CDR3 has 14 amino acids. Here the CDR3 DNA reads TGCGCCAGCAGCCCTGCGGACCAAGGAAACACCATATATTTT. It encodes CASSPADQGNTIYF.

V is TRBV6-1 and J is TRBJ1-4, with 7 nucleotides matching TRBD1. CDR3 length: 14 residues. Germline loops: CDR1 MNHNS, CDR2 SASEGT. After removal of 6 bases from V and 8 bases from J, the junction contained 9 bases not matched to a gene. DNA for the CDR3: TGTGCCAGCAGCCTCCAGGGGGGAGGGGAAAAACTGTTTTTT. It translates to CASSLQGGGEKLFF.

The CDR3 sequence: CASSLAGNTGELFF. The CDR3, as DNA: TGCGCCAGCAGCTTGGCCGGGAACACCGGGGAGCTGTTTTTT. V is TRBV5-1 and J is TRBJ2-2; no definite D call. This CDR3 is 14 amino acids long. The germline V gene has CDR1 SGHRS and CDR2 YFSETQ. V was pared by 0 bases and J by 1 base, with 4 bases between.

This clone was counted a few times. This chain uses TRBV5-1 with TRBJ2-1; 9 nucleotides agree with TRBD1. The V gene's germline CDR1 is SGHRS and CDR2 YFSETQ. The CDR3 has 14 amino acids. V trimming: 3 bases; J trimming: 10 bases; junction bases outside the gene matches: 8. The CDR3 is CASSSIRDRDEQFF. The DNA for the CDR3 is TGCGCCAGCAGCTCGATCCGGGACAGGGACGAGCAGTTCTTC.

The chain uses TRBV19 and TRBJ1-5; unclear D gene. This CDR3 is 13 amino acids long. Germline CDR1 LNHDA, CDR2 SQIVND (reference sequence). V dropped 3 bases and J dropped 6 bases, with 9 bases sitting between them. Here the CDR3 DNA reads TGTGCCAGTAGTATCCTAGGGTCTCAGCCCCAGCATTTT. This sequence encodes CASSILGSQPQHF. The full variable domain, rest sourced from reference TRBV19 and TRBJ1-5, is DGGITQSPKYLFRKEGQNVTLSCEQNLNHDAMYWYRQDPGQGLRLIYYSQIVNDFQKGDIAEGYSVSREKKESFPLTVTSAQKNPTAFYLCASSILGSQPQHFGDGTRLSIL.

The CDR3 spells CAWASGGAADEQFF. In nucleotides, the CDR3 is TGTGCCTGGGCTAGCGGGGGGGCTGCGGATGAGCAGTTCTTC. The chain has TRBV30 and TRBJ2-1; 12 bases are a match to TRBD2. The germline CDR1 and CDR2 sequences are GTSNPN and SVGIG (reference sequence). J gave up 8 bases and V 5 bases, and 7 bases lay outside the gene matches. The CDR3 length is 14 residues.

The rearrangement links TRBV5-4 to TRBJ1-2; 8 positions match TRBD1. V trimming: 6 bases; J trimming: 6 bases; junction bases outside the gene matches: 4. Germline loops: CDR1 SGHNT, CDR2 YYREEE (reference sequence). This CDR3 is built from 12 residues. The CDR3 DNA reads as TGTGCCAGCACCACAGGGGGGGATGGCTACACCTTC. Its protein product is CASTTGGDGYTF.

The CDR3: CASMRTGVSNQPQHF. In DNA form, the CDR3 reads TGTGCCAGTATGAGGACAGGGGTCAGCAATCAGCCCCAGCATTTT. J is TRBJ1-5 and V is TRBV19, with 9 bases matching TRBD1. CDR3 length: 15 amino acids. CDR1 is LNHDA, CDR2 SQIVND, per germline (reference sequence). The V and J ends lost 7 bases and 1 base, in that order; junction bases with no gene match: 5.

This clone was detected a few times. V gene TRBV10-3 combines with J gene TRBJ2-7; 7 bases line up with TRBD1. This CDR3 is 13 amino acids long. V trimming: 2 bases; J trimming: 6 bases; junction bases outside the gene matches: 4. Germline V gives CDR1 ENHRY, CDR2 SYGVKD. The CDR3 reads CAISENRDSEQYF. The CDR3 DNA reads TGTGCCATCAGTGAGAATCGGGACAGCGAGCAGTACTTC.

The CDR3 sequence is CASHRGLVGTDTQYF. CDR3 sequence (DNA): TGTGCCAGCCACCGGGGGTTGGTTGGGACAGATACGCAGTATTTT. The chain has TRBV6-5 and TRBJ2-3; D is perhaps TRBD2 (6 bases). With 8 bases removed from V and 3 bases from J, the gap between germline ends came to 18 bases. This CDR3 comprises 15 residues. Germline V lookup: CDR1 MNHEY, CDR2 SVGAGI.

The rearrangement uses TRBV30 and TRBJ1-1; D may be TRBD1 (5 bases). V was shortened by 3 bases and J by 1 base, with 15 bases between the two germline ends. The germline V gene encodes CDR1 GTSNPN and CDR2 SVGIG (reference sequence). This CDR3 contains 15 residues. CDR3 coding DNA: TGTGCCTGGAGCGTAACGTCGACAGCGAACACTGAAGCTTTCTTT. It is translated as CAWSVTSTANTEAFF.

V and J are TRBV11-2 and TRBJ2-7; D remains ambiguous. Trimming removed 5 bases at V and 4 bases at J, with 15 bases between. The germline CDR1 and CDR2 sequences are SGHAT and FQNNGV. CDR3 length equals 14 residues. The CDR3 sequence is CASSTLGPNYEQYF. The CDR3 nucleotides are TGTGCCAGCAGCACGCTCGGTCCAAATTACGAGCAGTACTTC.

The chain links TRBV20-1 to TRBJ2-2; D ambiguous. The CDR3 is made up of 17 amino acids. Germline CDR1 and CDR2: DFQATT and SNEGSKA (reference sequence). The ends were cut back, 3 bases at V and 0 bases at J, with 17 bases in the middle. CDR3 in amino acids: CSASSRQTLANTGELFF. The CDR3, as DNA: TGCAGTGCTAGTTCTAGGCAGACGCTCGCGAACACCGGGGAGCTGTTTTTT.